These 3 T cell receptor beta chains were sequenced from one sample in a study of blood T cell repertoires in COVID-19. Profiled with immunoSEQ multiplex PCR; TCRdb holds only in-frame clones, not every one. Among almost 85,000 clones listed, around 89% were seen once. The sequencing input was PBMCs or T cells enriched from blood (not recorded which). All receptors come from a woman between 50 and 59 years old with acute COVID-19.

The chain joins TRBV19 to TRBJ2-3; 7 nucleotides line up with TRBD2. The germline V gene has CDR1 LNHDA and CDR2 SQIVND (reference sequence). Trimming took 0 bases from V and 2 from J; bases not matched to a gene: 11. This CDR3 has 18 amino acids. The CDR3 DNA follows: TGTGCCAGTAGTATAGATTCCGGGGTAGCGGGTTTCACAGATACGCAGTATTTT. Translated: CASSIDSGVAGFTDTQYF.

The rearrangement uses TRBV5-4 and TRBJ2-2, with 15 bases identical to TRBD2. This CDR3 has 15 amino acids. V trimming: 4 bases; J trimming: 7 bases; junction bases outside the gene matches: 2. Germline V gene sequence: CDR1 SGHNT, CDR2 YYREEE (reference sequence). The CDR3 DNA reads as TGTGCCAGCAGCGCGGGACTAGCGGGAGGCGGGGAGCTGTTTTTT. Translated: CASSAGLAGGGELFF.

The rearrangement links TRBV6-5 to TRBJ1-1, with 8 bases aligning to TRBD1. Trimming took 5 bases from V and 5 from J; bases not matched to a gene: 7. This CDR3 has 14 residues. Germline CDR1 and CDR2: MNHEY and SVGAGI. In DNA, the CDR3 is TGTGCCAGCAGTCCGACAGGGGTTCGTACTGAAGCTTTCTTT. Translating gives CASSPTGVRTEAFF.